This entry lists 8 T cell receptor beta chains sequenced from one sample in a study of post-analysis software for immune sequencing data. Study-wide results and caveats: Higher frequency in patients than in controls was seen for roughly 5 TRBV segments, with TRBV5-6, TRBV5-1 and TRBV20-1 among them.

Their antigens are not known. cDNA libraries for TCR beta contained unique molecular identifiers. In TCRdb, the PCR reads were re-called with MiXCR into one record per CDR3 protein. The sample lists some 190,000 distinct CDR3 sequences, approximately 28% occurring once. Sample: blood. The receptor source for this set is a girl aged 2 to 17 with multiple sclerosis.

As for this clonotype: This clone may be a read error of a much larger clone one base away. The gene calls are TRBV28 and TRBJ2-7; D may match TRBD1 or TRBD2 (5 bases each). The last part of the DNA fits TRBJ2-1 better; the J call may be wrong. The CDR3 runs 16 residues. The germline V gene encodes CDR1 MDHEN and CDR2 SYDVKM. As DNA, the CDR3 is TGTGCCAGCAGTCTCCAAGGACATGGGGGTCCCTACGAGCAGTTCTTC. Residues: CASSLQGHGGPYEQFF.

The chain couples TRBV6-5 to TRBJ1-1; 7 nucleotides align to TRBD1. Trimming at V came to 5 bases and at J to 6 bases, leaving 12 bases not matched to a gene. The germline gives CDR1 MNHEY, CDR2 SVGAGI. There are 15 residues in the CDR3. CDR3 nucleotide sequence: TGTGCCAGCAGTACCCGACAGGGAGGTTTTTCTGAAGCTTTCTTT. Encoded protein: CASSTRQGGFSEAFF.

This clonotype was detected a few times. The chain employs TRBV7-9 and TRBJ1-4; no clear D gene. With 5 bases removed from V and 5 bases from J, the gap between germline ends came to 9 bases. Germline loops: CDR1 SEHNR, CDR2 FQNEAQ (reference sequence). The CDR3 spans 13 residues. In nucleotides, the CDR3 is TGTGCCAGCAGCCTACAGCAAAATGAAAAACTGTTTTTT. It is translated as CASSLQQNEKLFF.

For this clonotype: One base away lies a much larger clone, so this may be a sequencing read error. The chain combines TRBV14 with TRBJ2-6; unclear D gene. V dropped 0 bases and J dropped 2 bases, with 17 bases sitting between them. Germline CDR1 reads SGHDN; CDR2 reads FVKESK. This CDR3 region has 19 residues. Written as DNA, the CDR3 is TGTGCCAGCAGCCAAGATCTTACAGTGGGCGAGACTGGGGCCAACGTCCTGACTTTC. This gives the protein CASSQDLTVGETGANVLTF. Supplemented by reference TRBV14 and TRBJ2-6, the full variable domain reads EAGVTQFPSHSVIEKGQTVTLRCDPISGHDNLYWYRRVMGKEIKFLLHFVKESKQDESGMPNNRFLAERTGGTYSTLKVQPAELEDSGVYFCASSQDLTVGETGANVLTFGAGSRLTVL.

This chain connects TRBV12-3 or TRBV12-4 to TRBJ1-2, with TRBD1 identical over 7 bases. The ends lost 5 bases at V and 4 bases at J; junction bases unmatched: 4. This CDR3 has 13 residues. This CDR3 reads CASSEGDSYGYTF. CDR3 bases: TGTGCCAGCAGTGAGGGGGACAGCTATGGCTACACCTTC.

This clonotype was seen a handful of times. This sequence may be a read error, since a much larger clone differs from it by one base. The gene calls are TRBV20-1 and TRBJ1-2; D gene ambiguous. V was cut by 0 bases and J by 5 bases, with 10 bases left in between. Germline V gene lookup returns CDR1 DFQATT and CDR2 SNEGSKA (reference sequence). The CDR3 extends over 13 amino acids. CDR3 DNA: TGCAGTGCTAGAGAGACAAGCGCTTATGGCTACACCTTC. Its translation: CSARETSAYGYTF.

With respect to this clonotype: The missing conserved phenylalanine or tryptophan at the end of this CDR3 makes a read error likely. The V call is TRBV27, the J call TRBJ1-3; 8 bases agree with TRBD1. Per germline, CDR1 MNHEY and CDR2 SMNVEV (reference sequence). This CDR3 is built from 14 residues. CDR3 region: CASRTGVSGNAIYL. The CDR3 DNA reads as TGTGCCAGCAGGACAGGGGTGTCCGGAAACGCCATATATTTG.

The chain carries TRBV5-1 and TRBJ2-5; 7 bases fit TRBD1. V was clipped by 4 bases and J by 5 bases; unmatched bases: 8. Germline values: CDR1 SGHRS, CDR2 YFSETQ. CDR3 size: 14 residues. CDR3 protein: CASSLWDSRETQYF. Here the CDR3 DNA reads TGCGCCAGCAGCCTTTGGGACAGCAGGGAGACCCAGTACTTC.